This T cell receptor beta chain was identified during a study of T cells in Graves' hyperthyroidism and ophthalmopathy. This clonotype has a count of ten or more. Its antigen is unknown. Study conclusions and caveats: Clonotypes that were expanded in thyroid above 0.001 mostly appeared in blood too.

The CDR3 runs 14 residues. J was trimmed by 8 bases and V by 3 bases; bases with no gene match: 7. Per the germline V gene, CDR1 is SGHRS and CDR2 is YFSETQ. In making diagnoses, clinical symptoms, serum thyroxine and TRAb, thyroid ultrasound and orbital computed tomography were all used. RNA transcripts gave rise to amplified TCR beta CDR3 regions. HTBI primers were used for first-round RT-PCR of the TCR CDR3. TCRdb analysed the multiplex PCR reads with MiXCR anew, one entry per CDR3 protein. The sample includes around 97,000 distinct CDR3 sequences, approximately 48% seen only once; the top ten take roughly 26%.

The sample consisted of blood. This clonotype was sampled from a man in his forties with Graves' hyperthyroidism. This chain uses TRBV5-1 with TRBJ2-1; 8 nucleotides match TRBD1. CDR3 region: CASSSDRGGDEQFF. CDR3 nucleotides: TGCGCCAGCAGCTCTGACAGGGGAGGTGATGAGCAGTTCTTC.